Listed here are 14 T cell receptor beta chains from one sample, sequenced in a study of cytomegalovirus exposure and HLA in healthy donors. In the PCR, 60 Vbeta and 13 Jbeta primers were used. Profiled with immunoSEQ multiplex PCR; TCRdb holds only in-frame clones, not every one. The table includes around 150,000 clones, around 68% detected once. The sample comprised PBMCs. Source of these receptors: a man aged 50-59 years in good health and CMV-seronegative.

The CDR3 DNA reads as TGTGCCAGCAGTGTACGCCAGGGGAGAACTGAAGCTTTCTTT. Translated: CASSVRQGRTEAFF. The gene calls are TRBV27 and TRBJ1-1; D possibly corresponds to TRBD1 (6 bases). The ends were cut back, 5 bases at V and 5 bases at J, with 15 bases in the middle. Per germline, CDR1 MNHEY and CDR2 SMNVEV (reference sequence). The CDR3 sequence is 14 residues long.

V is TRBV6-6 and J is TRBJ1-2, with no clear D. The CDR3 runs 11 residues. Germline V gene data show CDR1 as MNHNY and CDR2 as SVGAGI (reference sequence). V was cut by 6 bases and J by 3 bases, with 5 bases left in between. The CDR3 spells CASRTYYGYTF. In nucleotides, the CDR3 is TGTGCCAGCAGAACTTACTATGGCTACACCTTC.

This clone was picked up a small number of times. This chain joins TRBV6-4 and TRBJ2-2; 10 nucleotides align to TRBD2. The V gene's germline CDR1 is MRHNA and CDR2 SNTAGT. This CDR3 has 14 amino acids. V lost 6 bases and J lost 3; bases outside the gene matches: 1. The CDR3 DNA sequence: TGTGCCAGCAGCCTAGCGGGAGACACCGGGGAGCTGTTTTTT. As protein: CASSLAGDTGELFF.

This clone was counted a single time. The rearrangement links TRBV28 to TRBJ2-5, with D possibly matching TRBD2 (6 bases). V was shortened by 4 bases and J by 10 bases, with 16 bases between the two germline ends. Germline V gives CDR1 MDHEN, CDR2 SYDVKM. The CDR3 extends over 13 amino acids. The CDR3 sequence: CASSSGTPGDQYF. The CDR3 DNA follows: TGTGCCAGCAGTTCCGGGACTCCCGGGGACCAGTACTTC. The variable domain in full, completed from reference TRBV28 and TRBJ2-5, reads DVKVTQSSRYLVKRTGEKVFLECVQDMDHENMFWYRQDPGLGLRLIYFSYDVKMKEKGDIPEGYSVSREKKERFSLILESASTNQTSMYLCASSSGTPGDQYFGPGTRLLVL.

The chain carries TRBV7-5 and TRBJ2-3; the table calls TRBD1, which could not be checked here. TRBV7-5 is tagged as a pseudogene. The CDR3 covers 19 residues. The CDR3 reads CVRSPDRGRVFASTDTQYF. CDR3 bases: TGTGTCAGAAGCCCGGACAGGGGGCGAGTTTTTGCTAGCACAGATACGCAGTATTTT.

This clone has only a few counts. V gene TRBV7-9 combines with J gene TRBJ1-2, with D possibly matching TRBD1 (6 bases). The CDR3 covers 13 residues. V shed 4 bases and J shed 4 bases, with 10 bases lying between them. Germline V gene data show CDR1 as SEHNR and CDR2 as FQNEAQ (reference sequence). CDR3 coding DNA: TGTGCCAGCAGCTCGGACAGTCCCTATGGCTACACCTTC. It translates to CASSSDSPYGYTF.

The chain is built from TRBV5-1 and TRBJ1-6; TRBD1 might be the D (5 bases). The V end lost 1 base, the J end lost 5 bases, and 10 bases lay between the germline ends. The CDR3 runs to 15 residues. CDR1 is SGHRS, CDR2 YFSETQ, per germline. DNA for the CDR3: TGCGCCAGCAGCTTGATTCAGGGCAATAATTCACCCCTCCACTTT. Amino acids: CASSLIQGNNSPLHF.

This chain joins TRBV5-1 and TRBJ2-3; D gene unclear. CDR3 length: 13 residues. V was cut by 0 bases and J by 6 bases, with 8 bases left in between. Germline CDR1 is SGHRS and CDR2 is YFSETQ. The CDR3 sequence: CASSLGPRDTQYF. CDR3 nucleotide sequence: TGCGCCAGCAGCTTGGGCCCACGGGATACGCAGTATTTT.

CDR3 DNA sequence: TGCGCCAGCAGCTTGGACAGGGGGCCAGGAAACACCATATATTTT. This gives the protein CASSLDRGPGNTIYF. The chain links TRBV5-1 to TRBJ1-3, with 9 positions matching TRBD1. Trimming at V came to 0 bases and at J to 4 bases, leaving 2 bases not matched to a gene. Germline-derived CDR1 and CDR2 are SGHRS and YFSETQ. The CDR3 consists of 15 residues. Variable domain in full (rest from reference TRBV5-1 and TRBJ1-3): KAGVTQTPRYLIKTRGQQVTLSCSPISGHRSVSWYQQTPGQGLQFLFEYFSETQRNKGNFPGRFSGRQFSNSRSEMNVSTLELGDSALYLCASSLDRGPGNTIYFGEGSWLTVV.

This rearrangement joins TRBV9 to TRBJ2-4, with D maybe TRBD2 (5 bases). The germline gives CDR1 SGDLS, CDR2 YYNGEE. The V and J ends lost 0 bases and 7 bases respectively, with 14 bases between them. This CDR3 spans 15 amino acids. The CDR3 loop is CASSVESGVDNIQYF. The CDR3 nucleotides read TGTGCCAGCAGCGTAGAATCCGGGGTAGATAACATTCAGTACTTC.

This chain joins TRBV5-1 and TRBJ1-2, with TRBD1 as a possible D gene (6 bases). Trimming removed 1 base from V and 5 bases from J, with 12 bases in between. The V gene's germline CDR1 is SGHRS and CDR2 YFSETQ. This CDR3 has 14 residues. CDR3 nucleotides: TGCGCCAGCAGCTTGACGCAGGGGCAATATGGCTACACCTTC. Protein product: CASSLTQGQYGYTF.

CDR3 in amino acids: CASSPLDKVSETQYF. As DNA, the CDR3 is TGTGCCAGCTCACCATTGGACAAAGTATCCGAGACCCAGTACTTC. The V and J genes are TRBV18 and TRBJ2-5; TRBD1 is a possible D gene (5 bases). Germline values: CDR1 KGHSH, CDR2 LQKENI. This CDR3 is built from 15 residues. Between the trimmed V and J ends, which lost 2 bases and 5 bases, there was a span of 15 bases. Using reference TRBV18 and TRBJ2-5 for the parts outside the CDR3, the full variable domain is NAGVMQNPRHLVRRRGQEARLRCSPMKGHSHVYWYRQLPEEGLKFMVYLQKENIIDESGMPKERFSAEFPKEGPSILRIQQVVRGDSAAYFCASSPLDKVSETQYFGPGTRLLVL.

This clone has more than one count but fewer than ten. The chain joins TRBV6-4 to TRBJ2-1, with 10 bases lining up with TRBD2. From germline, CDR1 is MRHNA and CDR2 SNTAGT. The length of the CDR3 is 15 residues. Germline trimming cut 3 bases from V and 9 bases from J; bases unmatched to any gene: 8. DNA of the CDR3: TGTGCCAGCAGTGAGAGCGGGGGGGGCCCAAGTGAGCAGTTCTTC. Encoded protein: CASSESGGGPSEQFF.

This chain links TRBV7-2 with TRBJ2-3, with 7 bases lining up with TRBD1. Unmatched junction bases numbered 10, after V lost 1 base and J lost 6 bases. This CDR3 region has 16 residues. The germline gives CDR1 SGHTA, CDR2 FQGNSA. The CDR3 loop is CASSLVFGQAGDTQYF. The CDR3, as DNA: TGTGCCAGCAGCTTAGTTTTCGGACAGGCAGGTGATACGCAGTATTTT.